The sequence of this TCR beta chain was determined in a study of CD8 T cells in Susac syndrome. The RNA, about 0.45 to 1 ug, was put through reverse transcription using random hexamers. The CDR3 of TCR beta was amplified by immunoSEQ multiplex PCR across 54 Vbeta and 13 Jbeta. TCRdb fed the immunoSEQ multiplex PCR reads into MiXCR, producing one record per CDR3 protein. The data show about 130,000 distinct CDR3 sequences, with about 95% seen just once and over 0.1% held by the top ten. Treatment-naive patients with stable or active relapsing-remitting disease were the multiple sclerosis controls. V lost 4 bases, J lost 9 bases, and 13 bases stayed unmatched. Germline V lookup: CDR1 LGHDT, CDR2 YNNKEL (reference sequence). This CDR3 has 16 amino acids.

Sequencing was done on a sample of CD4+ T cells from PBMCs. The TCR sequence derives from a human donor with multiple sclerosis. The chain is built from TRBV3-1 and TRBJ2-1, with 9 nucleotides matching TRBD2. The CDR3 sequence is CASSRRGGRASGEQFF. In DNA, the CDR3 is TGTGCCAGCAGCCGCCGCGGCGGGAGGGCCAGCGGTGAGCAGTTCTTC.